This is a list of T cell receptor beta chains from one sample in a study of T cell repertoires in cytomegalovirus infection. TCRdb used MiXCR to reprocess the reads, holding one entry per CDR3 protein. The sample has approximately 750,000 distinct CDR3 sequences, approximately 40% seen once. The sample comprised PBMCs. These receptors originate from a human donor in good health (CMV status not recorded). Some clones in this sample may be carry-over from other donors' samples. Each CDR3 is given with its conserved first and last residue. A D gene is named only where the DNA matches it firmly. Size is omitted from some rows. Given values are once, few, many or a class for expanded clones.

size | J | D | V | CDR3 | DNA
- | TRBJ2-2 | TRBD1 | TRBV12-3/TRBV12-4 | CASSTQGAVTGELFF | TGTGCCAGCAGTACACAGGGGGCAGTAACCGGGGAGCTGTTTTTT
- | TRBJ1-5 | - | TRBV28 | CASMSDRNNQPQHF | TGTGCCAGCATGTCCGACAGGAACAATCAGCCCCAGCATTTT
- | TRBJ1-2 | - | TRBV6-2/TRBV6-3 | CARSYPDRVRHAGYTF | TGTGCCCGCAGTTACCCAGACAGAGTAAGACACGCTGGCTACACCTTC
- | TRBJ2-7 | TRBD1 | TRBV6-1 | CASRSWDRGTSYEQYF | TGTGCCAGCAGGAGCTGGGACAGGGGTACTTCCTACGAGCAGTACTTC
few | TRBJ1-1 | - | TRBV20-1 | CSARVGSSTEAFF | TGCAGTGCTAGAGTGGGTAGTAGCACTGAAGCTTTCTTT
- | TRBJ2-7 | - | TRBV14 | CASSQERGAKLKRGEQYF | TGTGCCAGCAGCCAAGAAAGGGGGGCGAAGTTGAAACGAGGCGAGCAGTACTTC
- | TRBJ1-3 | - | TRBV6-6 | CASSYSKSRTQFSGNTIYF | TGTGCCAGCAGTTACTCGAAGTCCAGGACACAATTCTCTGGAAACACCATATATTTT
- | TRBJ2-5 | - | TRBV20-1 | CSARAEGPKEGETQYF | TGCAGTGCTAGAGCTGAGGGGCCGAAGGAAGGAGAGACCCAGTACTTC
many | TRBJ1-4 | TRBD1 | TRBV28 | CASSSPTGTGNEKLFF | TGTGCCAGCAGTTCTCCGACCGGGACAGGGAATGAAAAACTGTTTTTT
few | TRBJ1-2 | TRBD1 | TRBV6-5 | CASSYADRGRLGYGYTF | TGTGCCAGCAGTTACGCGGACAGGGGGCGCTTGGGCTATGGCTACACCTTC
few | TRBJ2-7 | - | TRBV27 | CASSLKGAGYEQYF | TGTGCCAGCAGTTTGAAAGGGGCTGGTTACGAGCAGTACTTC
- | TRBJ1-2 | - | TRBV19 | CASSITGSAYGYTF | TGTGCCAGTAGTATTACAGGAAGCGCCTATGGCTACACCTTC
- | TRBJ1-1 | - | TRBV4-2 | CASSQERDIQAFF | TGTGCCAGCAGCCAAGAGAGAGACATCCAAGCTTTCTTT
few | TRBJ2-1 | TRBD2 | TRBV11-2 | CASSLTGRTLAGAHNEQFF | TGTGCCAGCAGCTTAACCGGGCGGACGCTAGCGGGTGCACACAATGAGCAGTTCTTC
- | TRBJ2-1 | - | TRBV28 | CSSRKTYSSDNEQFF | TGTTCCAGCAGAAAAACTTACAGCTCCGACAATGAGCAGTTCTTC
- | TRBJ2-7 | - | TRBV2 | CASSESGGQPEYEQYF | TGTGCCAGCAGTGAATCCGGGGGCCAACCAGAATACGAGCAGTACTTC
- | TRBJ1-2 | - | TRBV28 | CASSFIFAGDGYTF | TGTGCCAGCAGTTTCATATTTGCAGGAGATGGCTACACCTTC
- | TRBJ2-3 | TRBD1 | TRBV24-1 | CATSDPWDRGTDTQYF | TGTGCCACCAGTGATCCTTGGGACAGGGGTACAGATACGCAGTATTTT
- | TRBJ1-1 | - | TRBV4-1 | CASSQGTTENTEAFF | TGCGCCAGCAGCCAAGGGACGACAGAGAACACTGAAGCTTTCTTT